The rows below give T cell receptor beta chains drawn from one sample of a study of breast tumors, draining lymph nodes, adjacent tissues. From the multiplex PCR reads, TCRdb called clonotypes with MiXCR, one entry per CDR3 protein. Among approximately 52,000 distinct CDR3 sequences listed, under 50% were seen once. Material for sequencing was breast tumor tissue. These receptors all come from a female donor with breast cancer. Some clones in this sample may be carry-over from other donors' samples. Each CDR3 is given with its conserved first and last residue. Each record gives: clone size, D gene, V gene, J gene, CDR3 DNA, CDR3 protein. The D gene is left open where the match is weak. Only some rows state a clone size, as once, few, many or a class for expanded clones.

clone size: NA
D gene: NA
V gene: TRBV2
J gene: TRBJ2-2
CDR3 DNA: TGTGCCAGCAGTCCAACTCGGGCAGGGACCGGGGAGCTGTTTTTT
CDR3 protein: CASSPTRAGTGELFF

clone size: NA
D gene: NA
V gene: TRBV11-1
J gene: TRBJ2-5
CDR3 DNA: TGTGCCAGCAGCCAGTCCCCCAACGCAGGGGAAGAGACCCAGTACTTC
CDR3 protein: CASSQSPNAGEETQYF

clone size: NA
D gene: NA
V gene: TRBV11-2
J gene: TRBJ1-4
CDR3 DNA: TGTGCCAGCAGCTTTGGAGGGGGGATTAATGAAAAACTGTTTTTT
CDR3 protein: CASSFGGGINEKLFF

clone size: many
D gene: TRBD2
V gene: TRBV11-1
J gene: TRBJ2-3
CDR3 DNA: TGTGCCAGCAGCTTAGAAGGACTAGTTGGCCCCCCCTCCGAACGCCCTTATACGCAGTATTTT
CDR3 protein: CASSLEGLVGPPSERPYTQYF

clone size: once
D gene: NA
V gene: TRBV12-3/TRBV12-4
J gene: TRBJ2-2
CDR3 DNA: TGTGCCAGCACCCTCGAAACGGGCACCGGGGAGCTGTTTTTT
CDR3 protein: CASTLETGTGELFF

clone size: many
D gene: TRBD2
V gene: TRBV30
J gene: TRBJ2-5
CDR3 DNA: TGTGCCCGATCTCCGGGACTAGCGGGATCCCAAGAGACCCAGTACTTC
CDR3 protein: CARSPGLAGSQETQYF

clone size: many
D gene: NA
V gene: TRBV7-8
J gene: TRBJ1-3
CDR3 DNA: TGTGCCAGCAGCTTAGACTGGGTCCCCTCTGGAAACACCATATATTTT
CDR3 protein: CASSLDWVPSGNTIYF

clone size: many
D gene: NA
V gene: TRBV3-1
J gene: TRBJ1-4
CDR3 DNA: TGTGCCAGCAGCCGGCGAAACGAGGACGAAAAACTGTTTTTT
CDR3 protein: CASSRRNEDEKLFF

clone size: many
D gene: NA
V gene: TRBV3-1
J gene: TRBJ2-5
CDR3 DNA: TGTGCCAGCAGCCAAGGGATAGGAGGGGAGACCCAGTACTTC
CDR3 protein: CASSQGIGGETQYF

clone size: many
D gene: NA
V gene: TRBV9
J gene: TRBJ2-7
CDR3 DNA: TGTGCCAGCAGCGTAGATCTAGCCTCCTACGAGCAGTACTTC
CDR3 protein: CASSVDLASYEQYF

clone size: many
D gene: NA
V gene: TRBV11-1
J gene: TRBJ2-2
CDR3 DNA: TGTGCCAGCAGCTTACGGGGGAACACCGGGGAGCTGTTTTTT
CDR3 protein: CASSLRGNTGELFF

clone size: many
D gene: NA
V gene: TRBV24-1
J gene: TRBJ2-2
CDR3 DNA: TGTGCCACCAGTGAAACGAACACCGGGGAGCTGTTTTTT
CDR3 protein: CATSETNTGELFF

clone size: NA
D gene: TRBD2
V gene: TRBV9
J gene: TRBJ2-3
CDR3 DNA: TGTGCCAGCAGCCAACTAGCGGGGCAGGGAGATACGCAGTATTTT
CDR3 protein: CASSQLAGQGDTQYF

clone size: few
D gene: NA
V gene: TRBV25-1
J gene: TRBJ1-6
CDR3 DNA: TGTGCCAGCAGTGGGTTTTCGGAAAGCTCCTATAATTCACCCCTCCACTTT
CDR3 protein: CASSGFSESSYNSPLHF

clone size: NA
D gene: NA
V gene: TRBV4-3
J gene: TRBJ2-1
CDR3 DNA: TGCGCCAGCAGCCAAGCTAACGGTGGGGATGAGCAGTTCTTC
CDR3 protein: CASSQANGGDEQFF

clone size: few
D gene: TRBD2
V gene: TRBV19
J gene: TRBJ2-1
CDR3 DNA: TGTGCTTCCGCCGGCGCGGGAGGTTTAAATGAGCAGTTCTTC
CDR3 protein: CASAGAGGLNEQFF

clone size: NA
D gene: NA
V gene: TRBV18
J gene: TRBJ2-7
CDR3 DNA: TGTGCCAGCTCGACGGGCCAAAGCTCTGGAAAAGAGGTACTAGCCGACGAGCAGTACTTC
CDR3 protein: CASSTGQSSGKEVLADEQYF

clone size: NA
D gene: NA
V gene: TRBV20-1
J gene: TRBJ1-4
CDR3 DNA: TGCAGTGCTAGATTGGTGGGTAGCTCCGGTGAAAAACTGTTTTTT
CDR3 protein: CSARLVGSSGEKLFF

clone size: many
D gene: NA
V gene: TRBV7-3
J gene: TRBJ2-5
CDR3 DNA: TGTGCCAGCAGCTTAAGAGGGAGTCAGACCCAGTACTTC
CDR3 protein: CASSLRGSQTQYF

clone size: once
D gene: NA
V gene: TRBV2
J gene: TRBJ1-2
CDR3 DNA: TGTGCCAGCAGTGAAGTTAATGCCAGGGGATCCCAACTCTATGGCTACACCTTC
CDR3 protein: CASSEVNARGSQLYGYTF

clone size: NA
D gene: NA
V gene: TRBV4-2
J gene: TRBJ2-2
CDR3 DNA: TGTGCCAGCAGCCTCAAGGCGGGAACGAGCACCGGGGAGCTGTTTTTT
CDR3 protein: CASSLKAGTSTGELFF

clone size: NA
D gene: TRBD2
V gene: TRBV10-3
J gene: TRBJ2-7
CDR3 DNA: TGTGCCATAAGCGAACTAGCGGGGTACGAGCAGTACTTC
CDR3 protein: CAISELAGYEQYF

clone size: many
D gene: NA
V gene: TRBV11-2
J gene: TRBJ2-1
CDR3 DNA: TGTGCCAGCAGCCTTATCAGGGATAATGAGCAGTTCTTC
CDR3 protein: CASSLIRDNEQFF

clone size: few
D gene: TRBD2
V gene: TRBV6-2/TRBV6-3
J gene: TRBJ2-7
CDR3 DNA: TGTGCCAGCAGTCTTCGAGCGGGGCAAGCCTACGAGCAGTACTTC
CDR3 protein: CASSLRAGQAYEQYF

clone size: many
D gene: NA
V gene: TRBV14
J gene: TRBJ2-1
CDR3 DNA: TGTGCCAGCAGCCAGAGCTTTGAGACTATACTTTACAATGAGCAGTTCTTC
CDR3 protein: CASSQSFETILYNEQFF

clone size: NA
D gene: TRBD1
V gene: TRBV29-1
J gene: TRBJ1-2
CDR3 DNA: TGCAGCGTCGTAAGACAGGGCGGCGGCTTACCCTTC
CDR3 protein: CSVVRQGGGLPF

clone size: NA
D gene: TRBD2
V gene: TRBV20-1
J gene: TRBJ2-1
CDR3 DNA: TGCAGTGCTAGAGTGCTAGCGGGATGGGATGAGCAGTTCTTC
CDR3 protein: CSARVLAGWDEQFF

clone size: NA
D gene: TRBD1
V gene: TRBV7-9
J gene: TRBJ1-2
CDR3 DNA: TGTGCCAGCAGCGTCTCCGGGACAGGCGGCTACACCTTC
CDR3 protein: CASSVSGTGGYTF

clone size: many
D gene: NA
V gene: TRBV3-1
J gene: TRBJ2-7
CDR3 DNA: TGTGCCAGCAGCTCACCCCCGGGGGAGCAGTACTTC
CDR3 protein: CASSSPPGEQYF

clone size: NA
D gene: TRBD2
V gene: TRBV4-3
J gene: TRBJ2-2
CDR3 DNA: TGCGCCAGCAGCCAAGGCGGGAGGTTGTCCGGGGAGCTGTTTTTT
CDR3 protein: CASSQGGRLSGELFF

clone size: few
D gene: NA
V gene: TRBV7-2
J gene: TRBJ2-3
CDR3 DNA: TGTGCCAGCAGTGAAGGGGCGGGGAGCACAGATACGCAGTATTTT
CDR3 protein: CASSEGAGSTDTQYF

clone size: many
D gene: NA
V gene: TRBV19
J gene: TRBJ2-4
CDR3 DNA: TGTGCCAGTAGTCCCGTCCATGGGAAAAACATTCAGTACTTC
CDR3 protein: CASSPVHGKNIQYF

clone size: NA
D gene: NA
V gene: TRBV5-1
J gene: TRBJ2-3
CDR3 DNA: TGCGCCAGCAGCTGGCAGGGGGGCGCAGATACGCAGTATTTT
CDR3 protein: CASSWQGGADTQYF

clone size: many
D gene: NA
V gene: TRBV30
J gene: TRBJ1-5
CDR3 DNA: TGTGCCTGGAGCCCGGATAGCAATCAGCCCCAGCATTTT
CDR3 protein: CAWSPDSNQPQHF

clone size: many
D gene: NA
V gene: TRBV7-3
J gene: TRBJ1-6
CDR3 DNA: TGTGCCAGCAGCTTAACAGGGATGGGGAATTCACCCCTCCACTTT
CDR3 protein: CASSLTGMGNSPLHF

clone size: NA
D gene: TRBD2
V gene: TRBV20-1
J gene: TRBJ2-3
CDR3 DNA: TGCAGTGCTAGCCGCACGACTAGCGGGAGGTCGGATACGCAGTATTTT
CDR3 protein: CSASRTTSGRSDTQYF

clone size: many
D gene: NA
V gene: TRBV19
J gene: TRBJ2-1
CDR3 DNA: TGTGCCAGTATCGACCGCACAGGGTTTGAGCAGTTCTTC
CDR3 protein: CASIDRTGFEQFF

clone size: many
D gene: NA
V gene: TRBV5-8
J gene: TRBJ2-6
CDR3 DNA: TGTGCCAGCAGCTTGGTAGGGTTGAGATCTGGGGCCAACGTCCTGACTTTC
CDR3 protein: CASSLVGLRSGANVLTF

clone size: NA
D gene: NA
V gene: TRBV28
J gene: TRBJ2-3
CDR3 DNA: TGTGCCTGCAGTTTTCCGAACGAGGGGGGATCCTTCACAGATACGCAGTATTTT
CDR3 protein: CACSFPNEGGSFTDTQYF

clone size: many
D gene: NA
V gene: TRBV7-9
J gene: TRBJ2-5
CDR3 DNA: TGTGCCAGCAGCCAAGAGACCCAGTACTTC
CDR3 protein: CASSQETQYF

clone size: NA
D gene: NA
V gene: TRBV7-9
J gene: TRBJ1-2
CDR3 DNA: NA
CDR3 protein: CASSFYICSARTDYGYTF

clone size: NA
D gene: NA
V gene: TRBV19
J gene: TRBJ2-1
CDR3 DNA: TGTGCCAGTAAGGGCATGTACGGCTCCTACAATGAGCAGTTCTTC
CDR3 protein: CASKGMYGSYNEQFF

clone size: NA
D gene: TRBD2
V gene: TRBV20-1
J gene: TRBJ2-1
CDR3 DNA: TGCAGTACTAGGGAGGACGAACTAGCGGGAGTCGGAAATGAGCAGTTCTTC
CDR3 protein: CSTREDELAGVGNEQFF

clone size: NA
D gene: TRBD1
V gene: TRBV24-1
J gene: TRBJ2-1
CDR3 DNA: TGTGCCACCAGCCCCCTTGGACAGGGCTACAATGAGCAGTTCTTC
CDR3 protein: CATSPLGQGYNEQFF